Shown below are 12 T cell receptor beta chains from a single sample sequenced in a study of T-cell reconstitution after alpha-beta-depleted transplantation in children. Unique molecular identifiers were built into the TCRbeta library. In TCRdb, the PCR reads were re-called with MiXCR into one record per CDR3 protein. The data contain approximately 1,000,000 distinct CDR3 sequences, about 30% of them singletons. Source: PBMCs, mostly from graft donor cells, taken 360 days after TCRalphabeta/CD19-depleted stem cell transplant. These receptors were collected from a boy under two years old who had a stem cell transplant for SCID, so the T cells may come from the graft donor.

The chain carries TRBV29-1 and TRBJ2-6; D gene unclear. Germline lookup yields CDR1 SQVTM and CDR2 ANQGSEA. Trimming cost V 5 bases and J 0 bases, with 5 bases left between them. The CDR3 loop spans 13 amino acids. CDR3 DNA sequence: TGCAGCGTTTACCACTCTGGGGCCAACGTCCTGACTTTC. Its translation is CSVYHSGANVLTF.

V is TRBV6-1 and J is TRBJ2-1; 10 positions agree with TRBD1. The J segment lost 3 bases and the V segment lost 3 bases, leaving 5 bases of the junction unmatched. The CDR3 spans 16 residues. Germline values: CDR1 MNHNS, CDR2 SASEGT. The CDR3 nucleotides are TGTGCCAGCAGTGACTTCGGGACAGGGGACTACAATGAGCAGTTCTTC. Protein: CASSDFGTGDYNEQFF.

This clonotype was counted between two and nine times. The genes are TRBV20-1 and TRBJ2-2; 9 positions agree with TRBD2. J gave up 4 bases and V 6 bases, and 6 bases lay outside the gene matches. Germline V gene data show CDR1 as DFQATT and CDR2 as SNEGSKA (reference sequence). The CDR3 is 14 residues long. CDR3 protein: CSALSGGLTGELFF. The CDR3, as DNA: TGCAGTGCCTTGAGCGGGGGGCTCACCGGGGAGCTGTTTTTT.

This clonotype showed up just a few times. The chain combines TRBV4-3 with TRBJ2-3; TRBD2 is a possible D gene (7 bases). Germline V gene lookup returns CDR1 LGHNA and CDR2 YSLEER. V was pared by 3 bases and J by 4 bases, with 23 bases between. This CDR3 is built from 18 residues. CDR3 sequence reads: CASSHLVPGGPIPDTQYF. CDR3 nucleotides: TGCGCCAGCAGCCATCTGGTGCCCGGGGGGCCTATCCCAGATACGCAGTATTTT.

The CDR3 region is CATSRGGPDTQYF. The DNA of the CDR3 is TGTGCCACCAGCAGAGGAGGTCCAGATACGCAGTATTTT. This chain connects TRBV15 to TRBJ2-3; D is unclear. With 1 base removed from V and 4 bases from J, the gap between germline ends came to 6 bases. The germline V gene encodes CDR1 LNHNV and CDR2 YYDKDF (reference sequence). There are 13 residues in the CDR3.

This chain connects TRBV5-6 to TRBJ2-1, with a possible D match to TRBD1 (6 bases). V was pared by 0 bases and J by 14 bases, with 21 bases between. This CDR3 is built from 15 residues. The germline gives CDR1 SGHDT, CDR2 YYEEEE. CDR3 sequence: CASSLAGTTLGHEFF. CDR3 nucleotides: TGTGCCAGCAGCTTGGCAGGGACAACTCTCGGCCATGAGTTCTTC. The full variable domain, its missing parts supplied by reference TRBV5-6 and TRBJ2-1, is DAGVTQSPTHLIKTRGQQVTLRCSPKSGHDTVSWYQQALGQGPQFIFQYYEEEERQRGNFPDRFSGHQFPNYSSELNVNALLLGDSALYLCASSLAGTTLGHEFFGPGTRLTVL.

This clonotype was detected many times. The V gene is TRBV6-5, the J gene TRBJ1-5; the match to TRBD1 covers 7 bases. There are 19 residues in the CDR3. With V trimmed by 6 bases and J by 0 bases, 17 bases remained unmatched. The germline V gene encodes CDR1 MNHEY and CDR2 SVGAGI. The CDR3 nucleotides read TGTGCCAGCAGCCGTTGGGACGGCCCGACAGGGTATAGCAATCAGCCCCAGCATTTT. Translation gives CASSRWDGPTGYSNQPQHF.

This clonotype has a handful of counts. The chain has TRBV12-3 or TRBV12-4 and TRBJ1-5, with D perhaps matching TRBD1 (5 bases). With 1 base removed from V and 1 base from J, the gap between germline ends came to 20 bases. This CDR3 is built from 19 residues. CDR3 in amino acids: CASSLEWGGMIGSNQPQHF. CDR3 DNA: TGTGCCAGCAGTTTAGAATGGGGGGGGATGATCGGGAGCAATCAGCCCCAGCATTTT.

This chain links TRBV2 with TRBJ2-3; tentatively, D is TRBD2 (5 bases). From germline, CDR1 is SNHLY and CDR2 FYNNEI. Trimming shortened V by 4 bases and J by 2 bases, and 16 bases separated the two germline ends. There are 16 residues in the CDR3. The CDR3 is CASSAVRGTHTDTQYF. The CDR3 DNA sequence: TGTGCCAGCAGTGCGGTTCGGGGAACGCACACAGATACGCAGTATTTT. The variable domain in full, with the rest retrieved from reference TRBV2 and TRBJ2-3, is EPEVTQTPSHQVTQMGQEVILRCVPISNHLYFYWYRQILGQKVEFLVSFYNNEISEKSEIFDDQFSVERPDGSNFTLKIRSTKLEDSAMYFCASSAVRGTHTDTQYFGPGTRLTVL.

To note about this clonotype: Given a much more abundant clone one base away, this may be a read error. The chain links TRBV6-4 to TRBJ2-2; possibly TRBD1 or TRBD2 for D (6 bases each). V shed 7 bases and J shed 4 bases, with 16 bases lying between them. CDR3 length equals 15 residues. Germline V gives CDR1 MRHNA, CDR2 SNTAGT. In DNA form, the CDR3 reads TGTGCCAGCAATCGGGGGCCTCGAGGCACCGGGGAGCTGTTTTTT. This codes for CASNRGPRGTGELFF.

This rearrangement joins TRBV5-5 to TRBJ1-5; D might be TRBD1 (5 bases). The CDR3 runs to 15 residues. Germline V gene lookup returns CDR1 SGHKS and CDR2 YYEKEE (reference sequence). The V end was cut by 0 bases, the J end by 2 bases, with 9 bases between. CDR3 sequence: CASSLGGPRNQPQHF. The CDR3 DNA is TGTGCCAGCAGCTTGGGGGGCCCCCGCAATCAGCCCCAGCATTTT.

CDR3 DNA sequence: TGTGCCAGCAGTGTGGGGAATCAAGAGACCCAGTACTTC. Encoded protein: CASSVGNQETQYF. V usage is TRBV2 and J usage is TRBJ2-5; no firm D call. CDR3 length equals 13 residues. CDR1 SNHLY and CDR2 FYNNEI come from the germline V gene. V was trimmed by 4 bases and J by 2 bases, leaving 8 bases between them.